One sample yielded the 25 T cell receptor beta chains listed below, sequenced in a study of shared clonotypes between healthy human individuals. Clones were sequenced by immunoSEQ multiplex PCR, and TCRdb holds only the in-frame ones, with some missing. The table lists 1.5 million to 2.5 million clones, just under 95% of them singletons, with approximately 1.2% in the top ten. In the naive CD8 group, cells lacked CD45RO and were positively selected for CCR7, so terminally differentiated effector memory CD45RA+ cells were left out. The sequenced sample consisted of naive CD8+ T cells sorted from blood. The receptors come from a man younger than 30 in good health.

The chain couples TRBV4-1 to TRBJ1-4; maybe TRBD1 (5 bases). The V and J ends lost 5 bases and 8 bases respectively, with 15 bases between them. From germline, CDR1 is MGHRA and CDR2 YSYEKL. The CDR3 covers 14 residues. The CDR3 DNA is TGCGCCAGCAGCATACGGGGGTTGGGGGAAAAACTGTTTTTT. Residues: CASSIRGLGEKLFF.

This clone was detected only a few times. Other DNA sequences in the sample encode the same CDR3. V usage is TRBV10-2 and J usage is TRBJ1-1; D is uncertain. The V and J ends lost 2 bases and 1 base respectively, with 5 bases between them. The CDR3 spans 13 residues. Germline V CDR1 and CDR2: WSHSY, SAAADI. This CDR3 is CASSEGGNTEAFF. CDR3 nucleotides: TGCGCCAGCAGTGAGGGCGGGAACACTGAAGCTTTCTTT.

This rearrangement joins TRBV7-8 to TRBJ2-3; 8 nucleotides line up with TRBD1. This CDR3 has 14 residues. The V and J ends lost 5 bases and 6 bases, in that order; junction bases with no gene match: 7. The germline CDR1 and CDR2 sequences are SGHVS and FQNEAQ. CDR3 DNA: TGTGCCAGCAGCCAGGGGGCCCGGAGCGATACGCAGTATTTT. Residues: CASSQGARSDTQYF.

The rearrangement uses TRBV30 and TRBJ1-6; D unresolved. Germline values: CDR1 GTSNPN, CDR2 SVGIG (reference sequence). The CDR3 sequence is 11 residues long. V lost 2 bases and J lost 7, with 3 bases in between. CDR3: CAWSTNSPLHF. The CDR3 region has the DNA TGTGCCTGGAGTACCAATTCACCCCTCCACTTT.

The chain uses TRBV5-4 and TRBJ2-2; 11 bases are shared with TRBD1. Germline V gene sequence: CDR1 SGHNT, CDR2 YYREEE (reference sequence). V shed 3 bases, J shed 3 bases, and the junction held 4 bases outside the gene matches. The CDR3 runs to 16 residues. The CDR3 DNA is TGTGCCAGCAGCTCCGGGACAGGGGGTTACACCGGGGAGCTGTTTTTT. Its translation is CASSSGTGGYTGELFF.

The V and J genes are TRBV13 and TRBJ2-7; D possibly corresponds to TRBD2 (6 bases). Trimming pared 1 base from V and 7 bases from J, leaving 8 bases between. The CDR3 covers 12 residues. Germline lookup yields CDR1 PRHDT and CDR2 FYEKMQ (reference sequence). CDR3 residues: CASSLEAGEQYF. The CDR3 DNA reads TGTGCCAGCAGCTTAGAGGCGGGAGAGCAGTACTTC.

A word on this clone: Other DNA sequences in this sample translate to the same CDR3. The chain is built from TRBV6-1 and TRBJ2-7; possibly TRBD1 for D (5 bases). There are 13 residues in the CDR3. V lost 6 bases and J 1 base, leaving 10 bases between the germline ends. The germline V gene encodes CDR1 MNHNS and CDR2 SASEGT. The CDR3 protein is CASSPRTSYEQYF. CDR3 nucleotide sequence: TGTGCCAGCAGCCCCCGGACATCCTACGAGCAGTACTTC.

This chain uses TRBV7-9 with TRBJ1-3; D gene uncertain. Trimming took off 1 base at V and 8 bases at J, with 9 bases between the two ends. CDR1 and CDR2 (germline): SEHNR, FQNEAQ (reference sequence). This CDR3 has 13 residues. CDR3 DNA: TGTGCCAGCAGCTTAGTAGCAGTGGACACCATATATTTT. This codes for CASSLVAVDTIYF.

V and J are TRBV4-1 and TRBJ1-6; tentatively, D is TRBD1 (5 bases). V was clipped by 5 bases and J by 11 bases, with 19 bases between them. CDR3 length: 15 residues. Germline CDR1 reads MGHRA; CDR2 reads YSYEKL. The CDR3 DNA follows: TGCGCCAGCAGCTCGCGACAGCAGAGGGGTGCACCCCTCCACTTT. Its translation is CASSSRQQRGAPLHF.

The chain couples TRBV9 to TRBJ1-2; D unclear. The V end was cut by 5 bases, the J end by 2 bases, with 10 bases between. The germline gives CDR1 SGDLS, CDR2 YYNGEE. The CDR3 loop spans 13 amino acids. Here the CDR3 DNA reads TGTGCCAGCAGGGCCTCGGAGAACTATGGCTACACCTTC. Its protein is CASRASENYGYTF.

The chain has TRBV7-9 and TRBJ2-7; the D call may be TRBD1 or TRBD2 (5 bases each). The CDR3 is made up of 16 amino acids. Germline V gene sequence: CDR1 SEHNR, CDR2 FQNEAQ (reference sequence). The V end was cut by 6 bases, the J end by 1 base, with 19 bases between. The chain's CDR3 is CASSPGGRDGSYEQYF. The CDR3 DNA follows: TGTGCCAGCAGTCCCGGTGGTCGGGACGGATCCTACGAGCAGTACTTC.

This chain uses TRBV6-6 with TRBJ2-7; D gene uncertain. Between the trimmed V and J ends, which lost 0 bases and 5 bases, there was a span of 17 bases. Germline V gene data show CDR1 as MNHNY and CDR2 as SVGAGI (reference sequence). The CDR3 sequence is 16 residues long. The CDR3 protein is CASSYSGGPLAHEQYF. The CDR3 nucleotides are TGTGCCAGCAGTTACTCGGGCGGACCCCTCGCCCACGAGCAGTACTTC.

V gene TRBV27 combines with J gene TRBJ2-7; either TRBD1 or TRBD2 may supply D (6 bases each). Trimming pared 5 bases from V and 6 bases from J, leaving 8 bases between. Germline-derived CDR1 and CDR2 are MNHEY and SMNVEV (reference sequence). The CDR3 covers 11 residues. The CDR3 DNA is TGTGCCAGCAGTACGGGGGCCGAGCAGTACTTC. Residues: CASSTGAEQYF.

The V and J genes are TRBV14 and TRBJ1-6; 8 bases fit TRBD1. The V segment lost 0 bases and the J segment 7 bases; nucleotides outside the gene matches: 2. Germline CDR1 reads SGHDN; CDR2 reads FVKESK. This CDR3 comprises 15 residues. The CDR3 nucleotides are TGTGCCAGCAGCCAAGATAGGACAGGGAATTCACCCCTCCACTTT. It translates to CASSQDRTGNSPLHF.

The DNA for the CDR3 is TGTGCCAGCAGCTTTGACGTTGGGTTTACCTACGAGCAGTACTTC. Its protein is CASSFDVGFTYEQYF. The chain couples TRBV7-9 to TRBJ2-7; no reliable D call. The germline V gene encodes CDR1 SEHNR and CDR2 FQNEAQ (reference sequence). Trimming removed 3 bases from V and 2 bases from J, with 14 bases in between. This CDR3 is 15 amino acids long.

The chain has TRBV28 and TRBJ2-7; 8 positions agree with TRBD1. The V segment lost 8 bases and the J segment 3 bases; nucleotides outside the gene matches: 6. The CDR3 runs to 13 residues. Germline CDR1 is MDHEN and CDR2 is SYDVKM. CDR3 nucleotide sequence: TGTGCCAGCGAGGACAGGGTTGTCTACGAGCAGTACTTC. Translated: CASEDRVVYEQYF. Full variable domain (rest looked up from reference TRBV28 and TRBJ2-7): DVKVTQSSRYLVKRTGEKVFLECVQDMDHENMFWYRQDPGLGLRLIYFSYDVKMKEKGDIPEGYSVSREKKERFSLILESASTNQTSMYLCASEDRVVYEQYFGPGTRLTVT.

The sample holds a few counts of this clone. The sample has other DNA sequences that encode this CDR3 too. The chain carries TRBV5-4 and TRBJ2-7; TRBD2 matches at 11 bases. Looked up from germline, CDR1 is SGHNT and CDR2 is YYREEE (reference sequence). This CDR3 contains 15 residues. Losses at the gene ends were 2 bases for V and 0 bases for J; bases not matched to a gene: 1. The CDR3 spells CASSFLAGGSYEQYF. Written as DNA, the CDR3 is TGTGCCAGCAGCTTCCTAGCGGGGGGCTCCTACGAGCAGTACTTC. The variable domain in full, completed from reference TRBV5-4 and TRBJ2-7, reads ETGVTQSPTHLIKTRGQQVTLRCSSQSGHNTVSWYQQALGQGPQFIFQYYREEENGRGNFPPRFSGLQFPNYSSELNVNALELDDSALYLCASSFLAGGSYEQYFGPGTRLTVT.

The genes are TRBV27 and TRBJ1-2, with D possibly TRBD1 on 6 matching bases. This CDR3 contains 16 residues. Germline CDR1 is MNHEY and CDR2 is SMNVEV (reference sequence). With 5 bases removed from V and 7 bases from J, the gap between germline ends came to 23 bases. The CDR3 DNA follows: TGTGCCAGCAGTCTTGAGAGGGGGGCGAAGATGGTTGGCTACACCTTC. Its translation is CASSLERGAKMVGYTF.

The V and J genes are TRBV6-5 and TRBJ1-3; no definite D call. The better agreement between TRBJ2-2 and the DNA end casts doubt on the J call. CDR3 length: 13 amino acids. From germline, CDR1 is MNHEY and CDR2 SVGAGI. CDR3 in DNA: TGTGCCAGCAGTTCCGTTCTCACCGGGGAGCTGTTTTTT. Amino acid sequence: CASSSVLTGELFF.

This sequence joins TRBV12-1 and TRBJ1-3. TRBV12-1 is a pseudogene. The CDR3 consists of 14 residues. CDR3 residues: CASSFHLLGDTIYF. CDR3 nucleotide sequence: TGTGCCAGCAGCTTTCACCTCTTGGGGGACACCATATATTTT.

This clone was detected once. The rearrangement links TRBV19 to TRBJ1-1; D uncertain. V was clipped by 4 bases and J by 4 bases, with 10 bases between them. The CDR3 runs to 13 residues. Germline V gene data show CDR1 as LNHDA and CDR2 as SQIVND (reference sequence). As DNA, the CDR3 is TGTGCCAGTAGTAGTAGACATCTCACTGAAGCTTTCTTT. Residues: CASSSRHLTEAFF.

The V gene is TRBV9, the J gene TRBJ2-3; D unclear. The CDR3 covers 12 residues. The ends were cut back, 0 bases at V and 6 bases at J, with 5 bases in the middle. CDR1 and CDR2 (germline): SGDLS, YYNGEE. CDR3 DNA: TGTGCCAGCAGCGTAGATGATGATACGCAGTATTTT. It is translated as CASSVDDDTQYF.

The genes are TRBV7-9 and TRBJ1-1, with a possible D match to TRBD1 (5 bases). CDR3 length: 16 residues. V lost 1 base to trimming and J lost 1 base, with 13 bases between them. Germline V gene data show CDR1 as SEHNR and CDR2 as FQNEAQ (reference sequence). In nucleotides, the CDR3 is TGTGCCAGCAGCTTAGTTCTTGGGGCGTCGAACACTGAAGCTTTCTTT. Translation: CASSLVLGASNTEAFF.

This chain connects TRBV2 to TRBJ2-7; perhaps TRBD1 as D (5 bases). CDR1 is SNHLY and CDR2 is FYNNEI in the germline V gene. V shed 1 base and J shed 3 bases, with 13 bases lying between them. This CDR3 is 15 amino acids long. CDR3 DNA sequence: TGTGCCAGCAGTGAAGAGGCAGGGTTCAGCTACGAGCAGTACTTC. It is translated as CASSEEAGFSYEQYF. Complete variable domain (other parts from reference TRBV2 and TRBJ2-7): EPEVTQTPSHQVTQMGQEVILRCVPISNHLYFYWYRQILGQKVEFLVSFYNNEISEKSEIFDDQFSVERPDGSNFTLKIRSTKLEDSAMYFCASSEEAGFSYEQYFGPGTRLTVT.

The rearrangement uses TRBV5-4 and TRBJ1-1; D is ambiguous. This CDR3 has 11 residues. Trimming removed 10 bases from V and 5 bases from J, with 12 bases in between. Germline loops: CDR1 SGHNT, CDR2 YYREEE (reference sequence). CDR3 in amino acids: CAGNVGTEAFF. The CDR3 region has the DNA TGTGCCGGTAACGTAGGGACTGAAGCTTTCTTT.